This T cell receptor (beta chain) was identified during a study of T cell responses to AZD1222 COVID-19 vaccine. Study outcomes and limitations: The study found vaccine-associated CD4 TCRs spanning spike, dominant at 160-218 and 743-854. Clonal diversity may have been underestimated, and the donors were mostly white British, with more females than males. In all cases, repertoires were sampled only after the peak T cell response.

CDR3 length equals 13 residues. Trimming removed 6 bases from V and 3 bases from J, with 11 bases in between. Germline V gives CDR1 MNHEY, CDR2 SVGAGI. Assay used: immunoSEQ multiplex PCR; TCRdb lists only in-frame clones, some missing. This sample has about 99,000 clones, with approximately 90% found just once. Concerning this clone: Its antigen is still unknown.

The genes are TRBV6-5 and TRBJ1-2; D may be TRBD1 (5 bases). This receptor was obtained from an adult in good health. This material consisted of peripheral blood, taken on day 0 of AZD1222 vaccination. CDR3 loop: CASSAGRDYGYTF. CDR3 DNA sequence: TGTGCCAGCAGCGCCGGCAGGGACTATGGCTACACCTTC.